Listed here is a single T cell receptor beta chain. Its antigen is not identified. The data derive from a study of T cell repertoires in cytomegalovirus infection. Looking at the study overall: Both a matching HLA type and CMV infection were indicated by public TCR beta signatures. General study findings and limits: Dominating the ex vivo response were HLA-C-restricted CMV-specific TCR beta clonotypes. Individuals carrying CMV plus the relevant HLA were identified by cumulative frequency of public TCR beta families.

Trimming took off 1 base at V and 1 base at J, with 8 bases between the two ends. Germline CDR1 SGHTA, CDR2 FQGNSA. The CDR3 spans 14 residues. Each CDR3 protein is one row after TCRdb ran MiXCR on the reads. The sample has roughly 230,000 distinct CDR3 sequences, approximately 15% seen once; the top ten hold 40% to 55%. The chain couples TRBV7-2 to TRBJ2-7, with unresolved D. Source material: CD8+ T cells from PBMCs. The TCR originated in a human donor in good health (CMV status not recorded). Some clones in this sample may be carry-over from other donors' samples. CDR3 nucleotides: TGTGCCAGCAGCTTAGGGGTCGGTTCCTACGAGCAGTACTTC. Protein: CASSLGVGSYEQYF.